These 27 T cell receptor beta chains share one sample of origin, sequenced in a study of shared clonotypes between healthy human individuals. This table comes from immunoSEQ multiplex PCR, and its TCRdb copy is limited to in-frame clones, with some not included. This table has about 1.5 million clones, roughly 96% appearing once. The sample was naive CD4+ T cells sorted from blood. Subset noted: CD45RA+ positively selected. The source of these receptors is a man aged 25-40 years in good health.

CDR3 protein: CASSQDRDWRSSYEQYF. The CDR3 DNA sequence: TGTGCCAGCAGCCAGGACCGGGACTGGAGGAGCTCCTACGAGCAGTACTTC. This chain uses TRBV14 with TRBJ2-7, with TRBD2 as a possible D gene (6 bases). Germline CDR1 is SGHDN and CDR2 is FVKESK. Trimming removed 3 bases at V and 0 bases at J, with 18 bases between. CDR3 size: 17 residues.

The gene calls are TRBV25-1 and TRBJ1-2; tentatively, D is TRBD1 (5 bases). The V gene lost 4 bases and the J gene lost 8 bases, with 17 bases spanning the gap. Germline assignment: CDR1 MGHDK and CDR2 SYGVNS. The CDR3 runs to 14 residues. For the CDR3, the DNA is TGTGCCAGCAGTGCGGGACTTGGGGTGAGGGGCTACACCTTC. Encoded protein: CASSAGLGVRGYTF.

The chain has TRBV7-2 and TRBJ2-3, with D perhaps being TRBD1 or TRBD2 (5 bases each). The CDR3 spans 13 residues. Germline V gene sequence: CDR1 SGHTA, CDR2 FQGNSA. With 5 bases removed from V and 4 bases from J, the gap between germline ends came to 10 bases. The CDR3 DNA is TGTGCCAGCAGCCATGGGACCGCAGATACGCAGTATTTT. Translation: CASSHGTADTQYF.

The J gene is TRBJ2-5, the V gene TRBV15, with unresolved D. The CDR3 is 15 amino acids. The germline CDR1 and CDR2 sequences are LNHNV and YYDKDF (reference sequence). Trimming took off 1 base at V and 5 bases at J, with 14 bases between the two ends. The chain's CDR3 is CATSRAPGVAETQYF. Here the CDR3 DNA reads TGTGCCACCAGCAGAGCTCCAGGAGTAGCCGAGACCCAGTACTTC.

The chain combines TRBV11-2 with TRBJ1-2, with TRBD1 as a possible D gene (5 bases). V lost 5 bases to trimming and J lost 8 bases, with 15 bases between them. The germline CDR1 and CDR2 sequences are SGHAT and FQNNGV. This CDR3 spans 13 amino acids. The CDR3 sequence is CASSPNPTDGYTF. The CDR3 region has the DNA TGTGCCAGCAGCCCTAACCCGACAGACGGCTACACCTTC.

The V gene is TRBV5-5, the J gene TRBJ2-1, with D tentatively TRBD1 or TRBD2 (6 bases each). The germline V gene has CDR1 SGHKS and CDR2 YYEKEE (reference sequence). The CDR3 is made up of 15 amino acids. Trimming removed 5 bases at V and 0 bases at J, with 12 bases between. The CDR3 bases are TGTGCCAGCAGTCTTGGAGGGGGCTCCTACAATGAGCAGTTCTTC. Translation: CASSLGGGSYNEQFF.

The chain is built from TRBV19 and TRBJ2-2; weak D call: TRBD2 (6 bases). The CDR3 totals 17 residues. CDR1 and CDR2 (germline): LNHDA, SQIVND (reference sequence). V lost 3 bases to trimming and J lost 13 bases, with 27 bases between them. As DNA, the CDR3 is TGTGCCAGTAGTATCAGAGGCAGAGGCGACCTGTGGGGAGGGCTGTTTTTT. It translates to CASSIRGRGDLWGGLFF.

V usage is TRBV5-6 and J usage is TRBJ2-1, with TRBD1 matching over 7 bases. The CDR3 runs to 15 residues. Trimming took 4 bases from V and 2 from J; bases not matched to a gene: 6. CDR1 and CDR2 from the germline V gene are SGHDT and YYEEEE. CDR3 DNA: TGTGCCAGCAGCGAGGACAGGCTAACCTACAATGAGCAGTTCTTC. Protein sequence: CASSEDRLTYNEQFF.

This clone came up once. The V call is TRBV2, the J call TRBJ2-3, with a weak D call TRBD1 (6 bases). V shed 7 bases and J shed 1 base, with 15 bases lying between them. There are 15 residues in the CDR3. Germline-derived CDR1 and CDR2 are SNHLY and FYNNEI. This CDR3 is CASTEDGQRTDTQYF. The CDR3 DNA sequence: TGTGCCAGCACTGAGGACGGACAGCGCACAGATACGCAGTATTTT.

The chain employs TRBV9 and TRBJ2-6; no firm D call. Looked up from germline, CDR1 is SGDLS and CDR2 is YYNGEE. Trimming shortened V by 4 bases and J by 10 bases, and 6 bases separated the two germline ends. The length of the CDR3 is 11 residues. CDR3 DNA: TGTGCCAGCAGCCAGACGAACGTCCTGACTTTC. Translated: CASSQTNVLTF. The whole variable domain, remainder taken from reference TRBV9 and TRBJ2-6, is DSGVTQTPKHLITATGQRVTLRCSPRSGDLSVYWYQQSLDQGLQFLIQYYNGEERAKGNILERFSAQQFPDLHSELNLSSLELGDSALYFCASSQTNVLTFGAGSRLTVL.

The chain carries TRBV25-1 and TRBJ2-5; D perhaps matches TRBD1 (6 bases). Between the trimmed V and J ends, which lost 3 bases and 6 bases, there was a span of 11 bases. The CDR3 extends over 13 amino acids. CDR1 and CDR2 from the germline V gene are MGHDK and SYGVNS. As DNA, the CDR3 is TGTGCCAGCAGTGACGCAGGGGTGAAGACCCAGTACTTC. Residues: CASSDAGVKTQYF.

The chain employs TRBV7-2 and TRBJ2-5; 13 nucleotides line up with TRBD2. Unmatched junction bases numbered 0, after V lost 3 bases and J lost 2 bases. The CDR3 is made up of 15 amino acids. Germline-derived CDR1 and CDR2 are SGHTA and FQGNSA. CDR3 nucleotides: TGTGCCAGCAGCTTGACTAGCGGGAGGCAAGAGACCCAGTACTTC. Amino acids: CASSLTSGRQETQYF.

This clone appeared a single time. V and J are TRBV9 and TRBJ2-2; D might be TRBD2 (5 bases). This CDR3 spans 16 amino acids. Germline V lookup: CDR1 SGDLS, CDR2 YYNGEE. V was shortened by 3 bases and J by 1 base, with 13 bases between the two germline ends. The CDR3 DNA is TGTGCCAGCAGCGCGGAAGCGGCACTGAACACCGGGGAGCTGTTTTTT. Its protein is CASSAEAALNTGELFF.

This chain joins TRBV15 and TRBJ2-7; 9 bases align to TRBD2. V dropped 2 bases and J dropped 0; count of bases not matched to a gene: 5. The length of the CDR3 is 16 residues. In germline, CDR1 is LNHNV, CDR2 YYDKDF (reference sequence). CDR3 amino acids: CATSRLGGGDSYEQYF. In DNA form, the CDR3 reads TGTGCCACCAGCAGACTTGGCGGGGGGGACTCCTACGAGCAGTACTTC.

This sequence joins TRBV6-5 and TRBJ1-1, with D unclear. CDR3 size: 15 residues. Trimming removed 2 bases from V and 3 bases from J, with 13 bases in between. The germline V gene has CDR1 MNHEY and CDR2 SVGAGI. The CDR3 is CASSYAAPNYTEAFF. CDR3 coding DNA: TGTGCCAGCAGTTACGCGGCACCTAATTACACTGAAGCTTTCTTT.

This clone has a handful of counts. This chain uses TRBV2 with TRBJ1-5, with 7 bases aligning to TRBD1. The germline V gene has CDR1 SNHLY and CDR2 FYNNEI. The CDR3 totals 13 residues. V shed 6 bases and J 6 bases; nucleotides not matched to a gene: 5. CDR3 coding DNA: TGTGCCAGCAGATTGACAGGGTTTCAGCCCCAGCATTTT. Its protein is CASRLTGFQPQHF.

J is TRBJ2-7 and V is TRBV7-2; 7 bases fit TRBD2. Germline lookup yields CDR1 SGHTA and CDR2 FQGNSA. This CDR3 contains 16 residues. The J segment lost 0 bases and the V segment lost 5 bases, leaving 10 bases of the junction unmatched. The CDR3 is CASSPRVGGSSYEQYF. The CDR3 nucleotides are TGTGCCAGCAGCCCGAGAGTCGGCGGGAGCTCCTACGAGCAGTACTTC.

A note on this clone: The identical CDR3 is also encoded by other nucleotide sequences in the sample. V and J are TRBV7-9 and TRBJ2-1; TRBD2 aligns across 7 bases. The V and J ends lost 3 bases and 7 bases, in that order; junction bases with no gene match: 6. There are 14 residues in the CDR3. Germline V lookup: CDR1 SEHNR, CDR2 FQNEAQ (reference sequence). This CDR3 reads CASSLLAGANEQFF. The CDR3, as DNA: TGTGCCAGCAGCTTGCTGGCGGGAGCGAATGAGCAGTTCTTC. Filled out from reference TRBV7-9 and TRBJ2-1, the complete variable domain reads DTGVSQNPRHKITKRGQNVTFRCDPISEHNRLYWYRQTLGQGPEFLTYFQNEAQLEKSRLLSDRFSAERPKGSFSTLEIQRTEQGDSAMYLCASSLLAGANEQFFGPGTRLTVL.

V and J are TRBV6-5 and TRBJ2-1, with 7 bases aligning to TRBD2. The junction had 8 bases not matched to a gene; V was cut back by 2 bases and J by 4 bases. Germline V lookup: CDR1 MNHEY, CDR2 SVGAGI. The length of the CDR3 is 16 residues. Written as DNA, the CDR3 is TGTGCCAGCAGTTACGAAGCTAGCGGATTATACAATGAGCAGTTCTTC. It is translated as CASSYEASGLYNEQFF.

The rearrangement links TRBV9 to TRBJ2-2; TRBD2 might be the D (6 bases). The CDR3 consists of 15 residues. Germline CDR1 is SGDLS and CDR2 is YYNGEE. The V gene lost 1 base and the J gene lost 1 base, with 8 bases spanning the gap. The CDR3, as DNA: TGTGCCAGCAGCGTACTGCGGGAGAACACCGGGGAGCTGTTTTTT. Amino acids: CASSVLRENTGELFF.

CDR3 residues: CASSLGKGRPYEQYF. The DNA for the CDR3 is TGTGCCAGCAGTTTGGGTAAAGGGCGCCCCTACGAGCAGTACTTC. The chain is built from TRBV27 and TRBJ2-7; no definite D call. The V end was cut by 3 bases, the J end by 2 bases, with 14 bases between. The CDR3 runs to 15 residues. Germline V gives CDR1 MNHEY, CDR2 SMNVEV (reference sequence).

This sequence joins TRBV27 and TRBJ1-5, with 8 bases aligning to TRBD1. The V and J ends lost 5 bases and 2 bases, in that order; junction bases with no gene match: 8. The CDR3 sequence is 16 residues long. Germline lookup yields CDR1 MNHEY and CDR2 SMNVEV (reference sequence). The CDR3: CASSSWTGRGNQPQHF. In DNA form, the CDR3 reads TGTGCCAGCAGTAGTTGGACAGGGAGGGGCAATCAGCCCCAGCATTTT.

The V and J genes are TRBV7-2 and TRBJ2-7; the D call may be TRBD1 or TRBD2 (5 bases each). Deletions cut 6 bases from V and 3 bases from J, with 12 bases between. Looked up from germline, CDR1 is SGHTA and CDR2 is FQGNSA. This CDR3 contains 13 residues. The CDR3 sequence: CASSYRDGYEQYF. The DNA for the CDR3 is TGTGCCAGCAGTTACCGGGACGGCTACGAGCAGTACTTC. Variable domain in full (rest from reference TRBV7-2 and TRBJ2-7): GAGVSQSPSNKVTEKGKDVELRCDPISGHTALYWYRQSLGQGLEFLIYFQGNSAPDKSGLPSDRFSAERTGGSVSTLTIQRTQQEDSAVYLCASSYRDGYEQYFGPGTRLTVT.

The J gene is TRBJ2-7, the V gene TRBV2; 10 positions agree with TRBD2. Germline V gene sequence: CDR1 SNHLY, CDR2 FYNNEI. After removal of 3 bases from V and 1 base from J, the junction contained 6 bases not matched to a gene. The CDR3 extends over 16 amino acids. The CDR3 is CASSDIGLAVSYEQYF. For the CDR3, the DNA is TGTGCCAGCAGTGATATAGGACTAGCGGTTTCCTACGAGCAGTACTTC. The full variable domain, in which reference TRBV2 and TRBJ2-7 provide the parts outside the CDR3, is EPEVTQTPSHQVTQMGQEVILRCVPISNHLYFYWYRQILGQKVEFLVSFYNNEISEKSEIFDDQFSVERPDGSNFTLKIRSTKLEDSAMYFCASSDIGLAVSYEQYFGPGTRLTVT.

This clone appeared a single time. V and J are TRBV9 and TRBJ1-4, with D maybe TRBD1 (6 bases). Germline V gives CDR1 SGDLS, CDR2 YYNGEE. The CDR3 runs 14 residues. V lost 4 bases to trimming and J lost 13 bases, with 20 bases between them. The CDR3 sequence: CASSPRLLQGGLFF. As DNA, the CDR3 is TGTGCCAGCAGCCCTCGGCTCCTACAGGGAGGACTGTTTTTT.

The V gene is TRBV28, the J gene TRBJ1-4; D gene ambiguous. This CDR3 spans 12 amino acids. Germline CDR1 MDHEN, CDR2 SYDVKM. Between the trimmed V and J ends, which lost 6 bases and 5 bases, there was a span of 7 bases. CDR3 sequence (DNA): TGTGCCAGCAGCCCATTCAATGAAAAACTGTTTTTT. Its translation is CASSPFNEKLFF.

The V call is TRBV7-2, the J call TRBJ1-2, with D perhaps TRBD1 (5 bases). This CDR3 is built from 15 residues. Trimming left V 1 base short and J 0 bases short, with 9 bases between. Looked up from germline, CDR1 is SGHTA and CDR2 is FQGNSA. The CDR3 DNA follows: TGTGCCAGCAGCTTAGTGGCAGGGCCTAACTATGGCTACACCTTC. It is translated as CASSLVAGPNYGYTF.